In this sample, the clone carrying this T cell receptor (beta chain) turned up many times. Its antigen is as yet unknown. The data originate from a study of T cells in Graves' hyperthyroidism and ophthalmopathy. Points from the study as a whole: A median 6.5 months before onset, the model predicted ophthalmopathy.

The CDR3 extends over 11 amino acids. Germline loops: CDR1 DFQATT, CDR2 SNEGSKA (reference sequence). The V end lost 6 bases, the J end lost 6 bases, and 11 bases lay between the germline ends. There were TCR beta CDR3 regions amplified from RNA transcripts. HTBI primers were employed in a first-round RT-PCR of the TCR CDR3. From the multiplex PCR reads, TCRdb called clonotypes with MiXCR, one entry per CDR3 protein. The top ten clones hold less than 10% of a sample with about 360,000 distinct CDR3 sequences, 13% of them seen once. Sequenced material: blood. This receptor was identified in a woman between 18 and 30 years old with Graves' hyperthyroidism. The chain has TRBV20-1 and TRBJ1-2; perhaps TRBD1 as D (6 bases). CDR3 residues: CSAGGWHGYTF. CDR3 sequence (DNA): TGCAGTGCAGGGGGATGGCATGGCTACACCTTC.